The 28 T cell receptor beta chains below all came from one sample that was sequenced in a study of vaccination effects on CD4 cells after COVID-19. Their cognate antigens are unknown. Viral peptide pools were used in the ViraFEST assay to expand antigen-specific CD4+ T cells, and sequencing came afterward. Investigators separated out CD4+ T cells once 10 days of culture had passed. All participants had two doses of either the BNT162b2 or mRNA-1273 vaccine. TCRdb keeps only in-frame clones here, not all; method: immunoSEQ multiplex PCR. The table lists fewer than 25,000 clones, over 75% of them singletons, with approximately 20% in the top ten. The sequenced sample was CD4+ T cells from PBMCs cultured with HCoV-NL63 spike peptides, obtained after COVID-19 vaccination. These receptors were obtained from a human donor who received a COVID-19 vaccine.

CDR3 sequence (DNA): TGTGCCACCCGTGGAGGGCCGGGGGACACTGAAGCTTTCTTT. Translating gives CATRGGPGDTEAFF. J is TRBJ1-1 and V is TRBV24-1; tentatively, D is TRBD1 (5 bases). Trimming shortened V by 9 bases and J by 3 bases, and 16 bases separated the two germline ends. The CDR3 loop spans 14 amino acids. The germline V gene encodes CDR1 KGHDR and CDR2 SFDVKD.

A word on this clone: At one end the junction does not follow the germline gene, possibly because of a read error. The chain couples TRBV12-3 or TRBV12-4 to TRBJ1-1; D ambiguous. The CDR3 length is 13 residues. The CDR3 coding sequence is TGTGCCAGCAGTCTAGCTGGTGGCACTGAAGCTTTCTTT. This encodes CASSLAGGTEAFF.

The sample holds one count of this clone. The V and J genes are TRBV5-4 and TRBJ1-2, with D perhaps TRBD1 (5 bases). The CDR3 length is 17 residues. Trimming stripped 4 bases from V and 4 bases from J, with 23 bases between. Germline V gene data show CDR1 as SGHNT and CDR2 as YYREEE (reference sequence). CDR3 sequence (DNA): TGTGCCAGCAGCCTCAACCAGGGTATTCAGGGTAGCTATGGCTACACCTTC. This encodes CASSLNQGIQGSYGYTF.

The chain couples TRBV20-1 to TRBJ1-5; D unclear. The germline V gene has CDR1 DFQATT and CDR2 SNEGSKA (reference sequence). The CDR3 has 15 residues. Trimming took 3 bases from V and 2 from J, leaving 14 bases between them. The CDR3 DNA reads TGCAGTGCTAGTCTTGCAGGTCAGGGCAATCAGCCCCAGCATTTT. Translating it yields CSASLAGQGNQPQHF.

The V call is TRBV2, the J call TRBJ1-2; 8 bases line up with TRBD1. Germline V gene data show CDR1 as SNHLY and CDR2 as FYNNEI. The CDR3 contains 14 residues. The ends lost 6 bases at V and 0 bases at J; junction bases unmatched: 3. CDR3 DNA sequence: TGTGCCAGCAGAGGGACAGGAGCTAACTATGGCTACACCTTC. It is translated as CASRGTGANYGYTF.

The chain links TRBV6-5 to TRBJ2-3; the match to TRBD2 covers 8 bases. Germline assignment: CDR1 MNHEY and CDR2 SVGAGI. The trim removed 10 bases at V and 2 bases at J, leaving 5 bases unmatched. This CDR3 is built from 13 residues. The CDR3 spells CATSGGPTDTQYF. For the CDR3, the DNA is TGTGCCACCTCGGGAGGGCCCACAGATACGCAGTATTTT.

The rearrangement joins TRBV30 to TRBJ1-1; D call uncertain. V dropped 0 bases and J dropped 2 bases, with 7 bases sitting between them. The germline gives CDR1 GTSNPN, CDR2 SVGIG (reference sequence). The length of the CDR3 is 13 residues. The CDR3 loop is CAWSVGVNTEAFF. The CDR3 bases are TGTGCCTGGAGTGTAGGAGTTAACACTGAAGCTTTCTTT.

The rearrangement links TRBV13 to TRBJ2-7, with 8 bases that match TRBD1. Germline assignment: CDR1 PRHDT and CDR2 FYEKMQ (reference sequence). This CDR3 is 14 amino acids long. The ends lost 3 bases at V and 5 bases at J; junction bases unmatched: 6. CDR3 in amino acids: CASSFRDRPHEQYF. CDR3 DNA: TGTGCCAGCAGCTTCAGGGACAGGCCCCACGAGCAGTACTTC.

The J gene is TRBJ2-2, the V gene TRBV18; D gene unclear. Germline lookup yields CDR1 KGHSH and CDR2 LQKENI. V lost 3 bases to trimming and J lost 3 bases, with 5 bases between them. The CDR3 has 13 amino acids. This chain's CDR3 is CASSPQHTGELFF. The CDR3 bases are TGTGCCAGCTCACCTCAGCACACCGGGGAGCTGTTTTTT. Full variable domain (outside the CDR3, taken from reference TRBV18 and TRBJ2-2): NAGVMQNPRHLVRRRGQEARLRCSPMKGHSHVYWYRQLPEEGLKFMVYLQKENIIDESGMPKERFSAEFPKEGPSILRIQQVVRGDSAAYFCASSPQHTGELFFGEGSRLTVL.

The chain couples TRBV19 to TRBJ2-6, with 8 bases aligning to TRBD2. Germline V gene sequence: CDR1 LNHDA, CDR2 SQIVND (reference sequence). The V segment lost 7 bases and the J segment 2 bases; nucleotides outside the gene matches: 4. The CDR3 sequence is 15 residues long. CDR3 loop: CASTTGGAGANVLTF. The CDR3 DNA reads TGTGCCAGTACCACGGGAGGGGCTGGGGCCAACGTCCTGACTTTC.

The CDR3 DNA follows: TGTGCCGAGACACAGGGACAGAACACTGAAGCTTTCTTT. Protein sequence: CAETQGQNTEAFF. The chain combines TRBV28 with TRBJ1-1; weak D call: TRBD1 (6 bases). V was pared by 11 bases and J by 1 base, with 14 bases between. The CDR3 runs to 13 residues. Germline V gene sequence: CDR1 MDHEN, CDR2 SYDVKM.

This rearrangement joins TRBV4-2 to TRBJ1-1; TRBD1 agrees at 7 bases. The CDR3 is 15 amino acids. CDR1 and CDR2 from the germline V gene are LGHNA and YNFKEQ. Trimming cost V 3 bases and J 1 base; bases outside gene matches: 5. CDR3: CASSHGQATNTEAFF. The CDR3 coding sequence is TGTGCCAGCAGCCATGGACAGGCGACGAACACTGAAGCTTTCTTT.

The V gene is TRBV25-1, the J gene TRBJ1-6, with a weak D call TRBD1 (6 bases). Germline CDR1 MGHDK, CDR2 SYGVNS. The CDR3 has 16 amino acids. Trimming left V 2 bases short and J 9 bases short, with 17 bases between. The CDR3 DNA reads TGTGCCAGCAGTGAAGGGGGCGTCAGGTGGGGTTCACCCCTCCACTTT. Protein sequence: CASSEGGVRWGSPLHF.

The chain links TRBV19 to TRBJ2-3; D remains unclear. CDR1 LNHDA and CDR2 SQIVND come from the germline V gene (reference sequence). The CDR3 is 16 amino acids. V dropped 1 base and J dropped 6 bases, with 17 bases sitting between them. The CDR3 DNA reads TGTGCCAGTAGTATAGGCGTTTCACCACAAACCGATACGCAGTATTTT. It codes for CASSIGVSPQTDTQYF. Full variable domain (missing parts from reference TRBV19 and TRBJ2-3): DGGITQSPKYLFRKEGQNVTLSCEQNLNHDAMYWYRQDPGQGLRLIYYSQIVNDFQKGDIAEGYSVSREKKESFPLTVTSAQKNPTAFYLCASSIGVSPQTDTQYFGPGTRLTVL.

This clone was counted only a few times. This chain connects TRBV6-5 to TRBJ1-2; D not certain. With 4 bases removed from V and 0 bases from J, the gap between germline ends came to 6 bases. The CDR3 contains 13 residues. Germline assignment: CDR1 MNHEY and CDR2 SVGAGI. The CDR3 loop is CASSWDSNYGYTF. The CDR3 DNA reads as TGTGCCAGCAGTTGGGATTCTAACTATGGCTACACCTTC.

Here the CDR3 reads CASSQHQLAGGYEQYF. The CDR3 DNA is TGCGCCAGCAGCCAGCATCAACTAGCGGGGGGCTACGAGCAGTACTTC. This rearrangement joins TRBV4-3 to TRBJ2-7; 12 bases match TRBD2. In germline, CDR1 is LGHNA, CDR2 YSLEER. This CDR3 spans 16 amino acids. After removal of 3 bases from V and 3 bases from J, the junction contained 6 bases not matched to a gene.

In this sample, this clone turned up once. The CDR3 coding sequence is TGTGCCAGCCGCCCAGGACTAGCGGGCTACAATGAGCAGTTCTTC. It yields the protein CASRPGLAGYNEQFF. The J gene is TRBJ2-1, the V gene TRBV6-6, with TRBD2 matching 11 bases. The CDR3 consists of 15 residues. The germline gives CDR1 MNHNY, CDR2 SVGAGI (reference sequence). The V and J ends lost 8 bases and 3 bases, in that order; junction bases with no gene match: 6.

This sequence joins TRBV7-2 and TRBJ1-2, with unresolved D. V lost 4 bases and J 7 bases, leaving 16 bases between the germline ends. The CDR3 has 14 amino acids. Germline V lookup: CDR1 SGHTA, CDR2 FQGNSA. In DNA form, the CDR3 reads TGTGCCAGCAGCTCCAATAAAGGTTCGGGTGGCTACACCTTC. Its translation: CASSSNKGSGGYTF. Looking up the rest from reference TRBV7-2 and TRBJ1-2 gives the full variable domain: GAGVSQSPSNKVTEKGKDVELRCDPISGHTALYWYRQSLGQGLEFLIYFQGNSAPDKSGLPSDRFSAERTGGSVSTLTIQRTQQEDSAVYLCASSSNKGSGGYTFGSGTRLTVV.

The chain recombines TRBV7-2 with TRBJ2-7, with TRBD1 identical over 9 bases. V was pared by 5 bases and J by 6 bases, with 14 bases of the junction left unmatched. The CDR3 is 16 residues long. CDR1 SGHTA and CDR2 FQGNSA come from the germline V gene. The chain's CDR3 is CASSEVSVDRGGEQYF. CDR3 bases: TGTGCCAGCAGCGAAGTCTCCGTGGACAGGGGAGGCGAGCAGTACTTC.

The V gene is TRBV6-1, the J gene TRBJ1-1; possibly TRBD1 for D (5 bases). V lost 7 bases, J lost 1 base, and 13 bases lay in between. CDR1 is MNHNS, CDR2 SASEGT, per germline. This CDR3 has 14 amino acids. In nucleotides, the CDR3 is TGTGCCAGCATTTCTCGCGGGGGGAACACTGAAGCTTTCTTT. It encodes CASISRGGNTEAFF.

This chain joins TRBV5-1 and TRBJ2-1; D is ambiguous. CDR3 length: 13 amino acids. The V end was cut by 0 bases, the J end by 7 bases, with 8 bases between. CDR1 and CDR2 from the germline V gene are SGHRS and YFSETQ. The CDR3 sequence: CASSLAPGNEQFF. For the CDR3, the DNA is TGCGCCAGCAGCTTGGCGCCCGGGAATGAGCAGTTCTTC. Full variable domain (rest looked up from reference TRBV5-1 and TRBJ2-1): KAGVTQTPRYLIKTRGQQVTLSCSPISGHRSVSWYQQTPGQGLQFLFEYFSETQRNKGNFPGRFSGRQFSNSRSEMNVSTLELGDSALYLCASSLAPGNEQFFGPGTRLTVL.

In regard to this clone: Other nucleotide sequences from this sample produce the same CDR3. The DNA for the CDR3 is TGTGCCAGCAGTAGAGGGGCGGTAAACACTGAAGCTTTCTTT. It specifies CASSRGAVNTEAFF. This chain links TRBV27 with TRBJ1-1; a weak D match, TRBD1 (5 bases). V dropped 5 bases and J dropped 2 bases, with 12 bases sitting between them. This CDR3 has 14 amino acids. Germline lookup yields CDR1 MNHEY and CDR2 SMNVEV (reference sequence).

This chain uses TRBV5-1 with TRBJ2-1; perhaps TRBD2 as D (6 bases). V gave up 0 bases and J gave up 9 bases, with 13 bases separating them. Germline lookup yields CDR1 SGHRS and CDR2 YFSETQ. This CDR3 has 14 residues. CDR3 coding DNA: TGCGCCAGCAGCTTGGAGACTAGTTTGGCTGAGCAGTTCTTC. Amino acids: CASSLETSLAEQFF.

The sample holds a few counts of this clone. The chain recombines TRBV11-2 with TRBJ2-2; D is ambiguous. V shed 3 bases and J shed 6 bases, with 5 bases lying between them. CDR1 SGHAT and CDR2 FQNNGV come from the germline V gene. This CDR3 comprises 12 residues. The CDR3 nucleotides read TGTGCCAGCAGCTTTGGGTCCGGGGAGCTGTTTTTT. Encoded protein: CASSFGSGELFF.

The CDR3 nucleotides are TGTGCCAGCAGCCCCGCGGGAGGCTCCTACGAGCAGTACTTC. Its protein is CASSPAGGSYEQYF. The V call is TRBV5-6, the J call TRBJ2-7; 8 bases are a match to TRBD2. The CDR3 has 14 amino acids. V lost 4 bases to trimming and J lost 0 bases; unmatched junction nucleotides: 3. In germline, CDR1 is SGHDT, CDR2 YYEEEE.

The chain combines TRBV12-3 or TRBV12-4 with TRBJ1-1; 7 bases align to TRBD1. With 4 bases clipped from V and 10 bases from J, the junction kept 3 bases outside the gene matches. CDR3 length: 11 residues. As DNA, the CDR3 is TGTGCCAGCAGTTGGCAGGGGGGAGCTTTCTTT. Its translation is CASSWQGGAFF.

The rearrangement links TRBV4-1 to TRBJ1-5; the D gene is possibly TRBD1 (5 bases). Germline-derived CDR1 and CDR2 are MGHRA and YSYEKL. V was shortened by 4 bases and J by 6 bases, with 13 bases between the two germline ends. This CDR3 contains 14 residues. Here the CDR3 DNA reads TGCGCCAGCAGCCGGGGGGGGACCGGTCAGCCCCAGCATTTT. The encoded protein is CASSRGGTGQPQHF.

This clone was found once. V and J are TRBV7-9 and TRBJ2-1, with D perhaps matching TRBD2 (6 bases). This CDR3 has 15 residues. Germline loops: CDR1 SEHNR, CDR2 FQNEAQ (reference sequence). V was shortened by 2 bases and J by 7 bases, with 15 bases between the two germline ends. DNA of the CDR3: TGTGCCAGCAGCTTATACGGGGGTGTCGGTAATGAGCAGTTCTTC. Its protein product is CASSLYGGVGNEQFF.